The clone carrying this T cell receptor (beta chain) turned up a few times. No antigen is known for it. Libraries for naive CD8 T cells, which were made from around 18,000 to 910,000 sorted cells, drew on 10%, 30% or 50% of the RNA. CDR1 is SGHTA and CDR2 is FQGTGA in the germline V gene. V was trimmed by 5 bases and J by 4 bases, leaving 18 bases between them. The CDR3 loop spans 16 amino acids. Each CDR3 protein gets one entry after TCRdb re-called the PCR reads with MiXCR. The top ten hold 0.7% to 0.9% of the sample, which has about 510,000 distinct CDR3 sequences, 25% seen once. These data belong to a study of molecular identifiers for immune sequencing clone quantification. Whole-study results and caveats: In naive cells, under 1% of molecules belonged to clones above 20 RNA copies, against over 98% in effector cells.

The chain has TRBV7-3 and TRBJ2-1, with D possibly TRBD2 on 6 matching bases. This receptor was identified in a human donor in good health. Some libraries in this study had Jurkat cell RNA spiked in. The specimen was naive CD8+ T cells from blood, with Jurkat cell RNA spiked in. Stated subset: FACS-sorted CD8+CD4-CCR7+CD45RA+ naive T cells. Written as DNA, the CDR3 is TGTGCCAGCAGCCCCGGGGGTGGAGGTGGATACAATGAGCAGTTCTTC. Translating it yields CASSPGGGGGYNEQFF.